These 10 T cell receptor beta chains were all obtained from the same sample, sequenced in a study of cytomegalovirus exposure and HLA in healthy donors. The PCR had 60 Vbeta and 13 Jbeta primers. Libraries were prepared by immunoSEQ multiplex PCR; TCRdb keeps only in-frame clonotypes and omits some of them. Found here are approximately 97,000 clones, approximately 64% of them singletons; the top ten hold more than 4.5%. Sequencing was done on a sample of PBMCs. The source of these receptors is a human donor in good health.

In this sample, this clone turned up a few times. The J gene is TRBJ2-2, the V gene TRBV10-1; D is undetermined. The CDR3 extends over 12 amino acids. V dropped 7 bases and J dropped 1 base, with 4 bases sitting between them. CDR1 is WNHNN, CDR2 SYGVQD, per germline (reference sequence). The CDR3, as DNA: TGCGCCAGCACGGGGAACACCGGGGAGCTGTTTTTT. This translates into CASTGNTGELFF.

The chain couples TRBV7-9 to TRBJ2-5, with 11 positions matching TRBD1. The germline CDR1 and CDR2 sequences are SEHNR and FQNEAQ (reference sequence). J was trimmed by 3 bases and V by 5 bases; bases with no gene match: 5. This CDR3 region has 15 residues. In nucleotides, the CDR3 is TGTGCCAGCAGCCACCGGGACAGGGGGAAAGAGACCCAGTACTTC. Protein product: CASSHRDRGKETQYF.

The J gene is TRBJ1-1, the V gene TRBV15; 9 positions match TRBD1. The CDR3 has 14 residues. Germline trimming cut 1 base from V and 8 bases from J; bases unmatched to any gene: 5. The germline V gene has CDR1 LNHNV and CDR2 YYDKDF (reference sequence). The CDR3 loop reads CATSRGGQGREAFF. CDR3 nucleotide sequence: TGTGCCACCAGCAGAGGCGGACAGGGGAGGGAAGCTTTCTTT.

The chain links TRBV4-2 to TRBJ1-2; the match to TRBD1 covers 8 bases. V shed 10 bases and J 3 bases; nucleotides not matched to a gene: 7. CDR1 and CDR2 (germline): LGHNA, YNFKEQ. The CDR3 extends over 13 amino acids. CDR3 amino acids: CATSPTGDYGYTF. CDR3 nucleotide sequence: TGTGCCACTTCCCCGACAGGGGACTATGGCTACACCTTC.

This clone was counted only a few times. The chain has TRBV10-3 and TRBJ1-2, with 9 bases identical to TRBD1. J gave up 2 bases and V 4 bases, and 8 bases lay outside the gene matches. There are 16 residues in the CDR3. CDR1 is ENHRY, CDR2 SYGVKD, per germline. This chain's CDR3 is CAISGSTGGLNYGYTF. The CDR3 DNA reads TGTGCCATCAGTGGATCGACAGGGGGTTTAAACTATGGCTACACCTTC.

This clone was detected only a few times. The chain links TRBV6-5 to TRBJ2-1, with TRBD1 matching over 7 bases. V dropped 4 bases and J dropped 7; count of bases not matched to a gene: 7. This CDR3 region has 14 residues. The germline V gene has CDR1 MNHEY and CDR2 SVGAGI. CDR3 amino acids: CASSWRGGENEQFF. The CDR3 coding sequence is TGTGCCAGCAGTTGGAGAGGGGGCGAAAATGAGCAGTTCTTC.

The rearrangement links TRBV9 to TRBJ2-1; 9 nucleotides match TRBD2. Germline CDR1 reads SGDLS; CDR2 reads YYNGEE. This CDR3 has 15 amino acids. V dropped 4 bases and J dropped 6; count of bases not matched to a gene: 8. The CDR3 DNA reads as TGTGCCAGCAGCCCCGGGCTAGCGGGGTCCAATGAGCAGTTCTTC. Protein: CASSPGLAGSNEQFF.

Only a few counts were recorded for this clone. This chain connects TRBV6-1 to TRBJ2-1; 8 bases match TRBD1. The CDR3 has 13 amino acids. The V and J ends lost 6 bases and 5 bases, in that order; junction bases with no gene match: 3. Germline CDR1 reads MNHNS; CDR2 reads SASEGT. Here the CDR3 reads CASRRTGNNEQFF. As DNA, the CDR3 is TGTGCCAGCAGGAGGACAGGGAACAATGAGCAGTTCTTC.

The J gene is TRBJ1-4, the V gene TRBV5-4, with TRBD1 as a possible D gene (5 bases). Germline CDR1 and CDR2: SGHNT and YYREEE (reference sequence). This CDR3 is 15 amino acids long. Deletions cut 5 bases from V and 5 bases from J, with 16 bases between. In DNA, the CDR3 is TGTGCCAGCAGTGTCTTGGTTGGGGGGAATGAAAAACTGTTTTTT. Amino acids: CASSVLVGGNEKLFF.

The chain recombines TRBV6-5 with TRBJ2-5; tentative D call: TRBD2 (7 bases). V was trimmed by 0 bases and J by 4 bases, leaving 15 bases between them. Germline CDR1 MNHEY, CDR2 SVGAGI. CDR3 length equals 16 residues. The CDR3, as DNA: TGTGCCAGCAGTTACTCTGATGTTCGGGGGGCAGAGACCCAGTACTTC. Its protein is CASSYSDVRGAETQYF.